The rows below give T cell receptor beta chains drawn from one sample of a study of neurological immune-mediated disorders. TCRdb processed the 5' RACE reads anew with MiXCR; each CDR3 protein has one entry. The sample contains about 50,000 distinct CDR3 sequences, around 2.9% of which appear only once. The sequencing sample was made of PBMCs. Receptors originate from a woman between 45 and 65 years old with multiple sclerosis. The conserved cysteine and the conserved F or W are not part of the CDR3 here. The listing skips clone size in some rows; elsewhere it reads once, few, many or a size class.

V gene: TRBV12-3/TRBV12-4
clone size: many
CDR3 protein: ASRDRASYEQY

V gene: TRBV7-2
clone size: many
CDR3 protein: ASSLRGADTQY

V gene: TRBV20-1
clone size: many
CDR3 protein: SAREPGLDYNEQF

V gene: TRBV5-1
clone size: many
CDR3 protein: ASSGTSGYQETQY

V gene: TRBV5-1
clone size: medium-sized
CDR3 protein: ASSLAAGGRDNEQF

V gene: TRBV6-2/TRBV6-3
clone size: many
CDR3 protein: ASSSGRLYTDTQY

V gene: TRBV12-3/TRBV12-4
clone size: many
CDR3 protein: ASSWGLADYNEQF

V gene: TRBV20-1
clone size: many
CDR3 protein: SATKDSSNQPQH

V gene: TRBV20-1
clone size: many
CDR3 protein: SARVAGTMNTEAF

V gene: TRBV10-3
clone size: few
CDR3 protein: AISGGLGDTQY

V gene: TRBV20-1
clone size: many
CDR3 protein: SAQTGLATEAF

V gene: TRBV7-2
clone size: many
CDR3 protein: ASSLAYSRLGDEQF

V gene: TRBV12-3/TRBV12-4
clone size: many
CDR3 protein: ASSPRQASGANVLT

V gene: TRBV5-1
clone size: many
CDR3 protein: ASSLATGQETQY

V gene: TRBV5-1
clone size: many
CDR3 protein: ASSSTGPAALTDTQY

V gene: TRBV20-1
clone size: many
CDR3 protein: SAETGDPMNTEAF

V gene: TRBV7-2
clone size: many
CDR3 protein: ASSVRGGRETQY

V gene: TRBV6-4
clone size: many
CDR3 protein: ASSDSTSGSNEQF

V gene: TRBV6-2/TRBV6-3
clone size: many
CDR3 protein: ATTTNYNEQF

V gene: TRBV7-2
clone size: many
CDR3 protein: ASSSGLALTGEQF

V gene: TRBV20-1
clone size: many
CDR3 protein: SAALAGGTDTQY

V gene: TRBV5-1
clone size: many
CDR3 protein: ASSLAPRGYSPLH

V gene: TRBV5-1
clone size: many
CDR3 protein: ASSLAGQGHTEAF

V gene: TRBV10-3
clone size: many
CDR3 protein: AISESTGGSHTEAF

V gene: TRBV20-1
clone size: many
CDR3 protein: SARPGQGGTDTQY

V gene: TRBV3-1
clone size: many
CDR3 protein: ASSRYGGRANTGELF

V gene: TRBV2
clone size: -
CDR3 protein: ASSERGLAGFRTDTQY

V gene: TRBV11-2
clone size: many
CDR3 protein: ASSRRTSGLLQETQY

V gene: TRBV3-1
clone size: -
CDR3 protein: ASSQSRSGELF

V gene: TRBV10-3
clone size: many
CDR3 protein: AITRATNYGYT

V gene: TRBV30
clone size: many
CDR3 protein: ACQSGRGFGYEQY